This record concerns one TCR beta chain sequence. Antigen unknown. This sample was included in a study of CXCR3-negative and CXCR3-positive naive CD8 T cells. The CDR3 runs 14 residues. Germline V gene lookup returns CDR1 KGHSH and CDR2 LQKENI. Naive CD8+ T cells had a CD45RO-CCR7+CD27+CD95- phenotype. In preparing the TRB cDNA libraries, 5' RACE with UMI labels was used. TCRdb processed the 5' RACE reads again and assigns one entry to each CDR3 protein, with no DNA. Here the sample table reports about 41,000 distinct CDR3 sequences. Study-wide points: When CXCR3-positive naive cells were set against CXCR3-negative naive cells, the former had more hydrophobic TRB CDR3s. No difference in surface CD5 was seen between naive subsets, and TCR strength was inferred from TRB CDR3 properties.

This clonotype was obtained from a human donor in good health. Some clones in this sample may be carry-over from other donors' samples. The chain has TRBV18 and TRBJ1-2. Sequencing was performed on naive CXCR3- CD8+ T cells from blood. Subset meaning: CD45RO-CCR7+CD27+CD95- naive CD8+ T cells lacking CXCR3 (TNR3-). The CDR3 is CASSPLDANYGYTF.